Sequencing of this TCR beta chain was carried out in a study of response to subunit inactivated influenza vaccine. Points from the study as a whole: Authors suggested seasonal influenza vaccinations each recruit few new T cells.

TCRdb itself ran the RT-PCR reads through MiXCR, one entry per CDR3 protein. There are approximately 500,000 distinct CDR3 sequences in the sample; 13% occur only once, and around 13% lies in the top ten. This clonotype occurred a few times. No antigen is known for it. This receptor was identified in a man aged 50 or older who received an inactivated influenza vaccine. The specimen comprised PBMCs from blood, sampled roughly 46 days after vaccination.

CDR3 in amino acids: CATSLRERYNEQFF. The CDR3 DNA reads TGTGCCACCAGCTTGCGGGAACGATACAATGAGCAGTTCTTC. This chain links TRBV15 with TRBJ2-1; a weak D match, TRBD2 (6 bases). Germline CDR1 is LNHNV and CDR2 is YYDKDF (reference sequence). Trimming shortened V by 5 bases and J by 4 bases, and 12 bases separated the two germline ends. The CDR3 contains 14 residues.